This TCR beta chain was observed in a study of blood T cell repertoires in COVID-19. Study information: Acute and convalescent COVID-19 samples came from the United States, Italy and Spain.

Germline CDR1 LNHDA, CDR2 SQIVND (reference sequence). This CDR3 has 17 amino acids. V was pared by 3 bases and J by 0 bases, with 15 bases between. Individuals aged about 18 to 100 years were recruited from 20 to 25 US areas. Repertoires were generated with immunoSEQ multiplex PCR, while TCRdb's copy carries only in-frame clones and drops some. Among fewer than 350,000 clones listed, about nine tenths were seen once. Material: PBMCs or T cells enriched from blood (not recorded which). The chain is built from TRBV19 and TRBJ1-3; no clear D. The TCR sequence derives from a man in his sixties who had recovered from COVID-19. The DNA for the CDR3 is TGTGCCAGTAGTATCTCACCATCTAGCTTCTCTGGAAACACCATATATTTT. This codes for CASSISPSSFSGNTIYF.